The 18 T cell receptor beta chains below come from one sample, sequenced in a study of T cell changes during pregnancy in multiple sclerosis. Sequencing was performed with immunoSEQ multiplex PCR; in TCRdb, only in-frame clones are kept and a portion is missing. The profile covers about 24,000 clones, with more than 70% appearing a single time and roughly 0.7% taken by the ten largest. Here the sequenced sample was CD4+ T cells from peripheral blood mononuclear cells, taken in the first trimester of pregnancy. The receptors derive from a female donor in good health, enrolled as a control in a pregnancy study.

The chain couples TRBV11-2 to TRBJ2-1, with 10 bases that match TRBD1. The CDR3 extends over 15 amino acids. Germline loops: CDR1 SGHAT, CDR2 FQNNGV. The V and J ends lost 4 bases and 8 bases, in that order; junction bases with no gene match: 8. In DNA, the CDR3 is TGTGCCAGCAGCTCTCCGGGACAGGGGACGTATGAGCAGTTCTTC. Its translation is CASSSPGQGTYEQFF.

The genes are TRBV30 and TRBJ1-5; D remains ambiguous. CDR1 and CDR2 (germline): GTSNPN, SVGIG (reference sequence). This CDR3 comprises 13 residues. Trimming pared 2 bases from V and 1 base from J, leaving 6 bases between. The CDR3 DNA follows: TGTGCCTGGAGTACGGGGAGCAATCAGCCCCAGCATTTT. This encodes CAWSTGSNQPQHF.

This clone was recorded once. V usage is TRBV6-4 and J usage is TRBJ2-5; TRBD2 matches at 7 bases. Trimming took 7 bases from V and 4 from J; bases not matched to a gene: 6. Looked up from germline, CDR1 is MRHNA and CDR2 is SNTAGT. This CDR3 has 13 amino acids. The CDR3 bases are TGTGCCAGCAAGCCGGGAGGAGGAGAGACCCAGTACTTC. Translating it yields CASKPGGGETQYF.

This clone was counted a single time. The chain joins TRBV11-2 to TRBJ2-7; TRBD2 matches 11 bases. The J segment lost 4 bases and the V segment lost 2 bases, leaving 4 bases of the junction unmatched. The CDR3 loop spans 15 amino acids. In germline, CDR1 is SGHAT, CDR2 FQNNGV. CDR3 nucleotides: TGTGCCAGCAGCTTATCTAGCGGGGGGCTATACGAGCAGTACTTC. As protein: CASSLSSGGLYEQYF.

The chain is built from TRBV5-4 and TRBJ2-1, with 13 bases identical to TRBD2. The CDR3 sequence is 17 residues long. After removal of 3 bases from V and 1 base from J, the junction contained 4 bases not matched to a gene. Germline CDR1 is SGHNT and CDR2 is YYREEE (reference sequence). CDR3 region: CASSSGLAGLSYNEQFF. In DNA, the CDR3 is TGTGCCAGCAGCTCGGGACTAGCGGGACTGTCCTACAATGAGCAGTTCTTC.

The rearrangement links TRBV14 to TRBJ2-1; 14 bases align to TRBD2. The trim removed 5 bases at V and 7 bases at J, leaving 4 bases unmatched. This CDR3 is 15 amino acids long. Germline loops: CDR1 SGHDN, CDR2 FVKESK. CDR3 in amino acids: CASSVGLAGGNEQFF. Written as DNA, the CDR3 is TGTGCCAGCAGCGTCGGACTAGCGGGGGGAAATGAGCAGTTCTTC.

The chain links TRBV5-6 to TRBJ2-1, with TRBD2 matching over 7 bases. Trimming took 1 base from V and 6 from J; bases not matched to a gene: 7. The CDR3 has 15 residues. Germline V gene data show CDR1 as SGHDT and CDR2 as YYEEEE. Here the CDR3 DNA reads TGTGCCAGCAGCTTGTACATTTCGGGAGGCAATGAGCAGTTCTTC. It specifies CASSLYISGGNEQFF.

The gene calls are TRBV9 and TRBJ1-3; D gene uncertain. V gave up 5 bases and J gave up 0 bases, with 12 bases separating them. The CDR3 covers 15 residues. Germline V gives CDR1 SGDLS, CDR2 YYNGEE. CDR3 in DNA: TGTGCCAGCAGTGGGTGGGGAGTCTCTGGAAACACCATATATTTT. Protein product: CASSGWGVSGNTIYF.

The CDR3 here is CASSVGGQPQETQYF. The CDR3 nucleotides are TGTGCCAGCAGCGTCGGCGGACAGCCTCAAGAGACCCAGTACTTC. This chain links TRBV25-1 with TRBJ2-5; D is perhaps TRBD1 (6 bases). This CDR3 contains 15 residues. The germline CDR1 and CDR2 sequences are MGHDK and SYGVNS. V was clipped by 6 bases and J by 2 bases, with 16 bases between them.

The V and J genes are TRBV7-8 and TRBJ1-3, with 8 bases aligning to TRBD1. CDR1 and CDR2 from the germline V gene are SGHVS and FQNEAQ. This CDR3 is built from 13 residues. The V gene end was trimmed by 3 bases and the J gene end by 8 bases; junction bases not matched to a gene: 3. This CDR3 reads CASSFTGGHTIYF. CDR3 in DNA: TGTGCCAGCAGCTTCACAGGGGGGCACACCATATATTTT.

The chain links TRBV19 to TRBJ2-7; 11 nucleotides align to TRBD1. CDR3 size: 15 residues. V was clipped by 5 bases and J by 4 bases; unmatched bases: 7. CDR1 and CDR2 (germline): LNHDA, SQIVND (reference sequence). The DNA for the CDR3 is TGTGCCAGTAGTTCGCCCGGGACAGGGGGTTACGAGCAGTACTTC. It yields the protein CASSSPGTGGYEQYF.

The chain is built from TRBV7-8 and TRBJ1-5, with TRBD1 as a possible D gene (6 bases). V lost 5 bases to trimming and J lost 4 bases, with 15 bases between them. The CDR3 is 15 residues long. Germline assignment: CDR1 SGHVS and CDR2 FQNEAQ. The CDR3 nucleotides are TGTGCCAGCAGCCCACAGGGTGGAGGAAATCAGCCCCAGCATTTT. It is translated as CASSPQGGGNQPQHF.

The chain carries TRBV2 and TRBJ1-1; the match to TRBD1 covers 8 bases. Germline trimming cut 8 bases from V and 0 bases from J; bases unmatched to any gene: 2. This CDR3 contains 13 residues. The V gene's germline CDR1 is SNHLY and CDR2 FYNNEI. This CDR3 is CASAGQVNTEAFF. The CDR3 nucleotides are TGTGCCAGCGCGGGACAGGTGAACACTGAAGCTTTCTTT.

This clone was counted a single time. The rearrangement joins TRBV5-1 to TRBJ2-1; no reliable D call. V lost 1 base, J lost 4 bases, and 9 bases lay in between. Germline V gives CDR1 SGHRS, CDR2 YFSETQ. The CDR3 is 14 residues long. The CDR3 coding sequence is TGCGCCAGCAGCTTGTCCCCGGTGTACAATGAGCAGTTCTTC. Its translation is CASSLSPVYNEQFF.

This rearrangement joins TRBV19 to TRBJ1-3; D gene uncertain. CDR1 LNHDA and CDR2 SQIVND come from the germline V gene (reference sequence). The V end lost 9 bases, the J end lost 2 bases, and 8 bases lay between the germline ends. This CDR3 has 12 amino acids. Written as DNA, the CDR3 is TGTGCCAGCCGGACTGCTGGAAACACCATATATTTT. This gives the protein CASRTAGNTIYF. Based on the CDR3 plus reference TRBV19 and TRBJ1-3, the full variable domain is DGGITQSPKYLFRKEGQNVTLSCEQNLNHDAMYWYRQDPGQGLRLIYYSQIVNDFQKGDIAEGYSVSREKKESFPLTVTSAQKNPTAFYLCASRTAGNTIYFGEGSWLTVV.

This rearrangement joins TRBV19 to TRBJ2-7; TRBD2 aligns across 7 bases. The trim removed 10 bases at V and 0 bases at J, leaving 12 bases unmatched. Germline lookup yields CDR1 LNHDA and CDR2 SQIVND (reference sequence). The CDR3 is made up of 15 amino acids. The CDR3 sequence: CATSTPRGGSYEQYF. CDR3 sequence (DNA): TGTGCCACCTCTACCCCTCGCGGGGGCTCCTACGAGCAGTACTTC.

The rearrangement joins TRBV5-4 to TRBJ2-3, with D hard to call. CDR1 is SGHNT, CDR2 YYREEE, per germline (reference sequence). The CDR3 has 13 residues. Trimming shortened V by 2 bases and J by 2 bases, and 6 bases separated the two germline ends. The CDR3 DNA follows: TGTGCCAGCAGCTTAGCCACCACAGATACGCAGTATTTT. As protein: CASSLATTDTQYF.

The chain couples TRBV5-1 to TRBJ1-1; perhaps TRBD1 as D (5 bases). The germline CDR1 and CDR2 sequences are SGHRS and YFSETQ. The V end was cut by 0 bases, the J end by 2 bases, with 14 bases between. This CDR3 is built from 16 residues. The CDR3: CASSLAGQGPNTEAFF. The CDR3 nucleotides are TGCGCCAGCAGCTTGGCCGGTCAGGGTCCAAACACTGAAGCTTTCTTT.